Listed here is a single T cell receptor beta chain. The target antigen is unknown. The assay was immunoSEQ multiplex PCR, and TCRdb's table has in-frame clones only and misses some. The repertoire includes approximately 150,000 clones, 80% to 95% of them detected once, and over 1.5% sits in the top ten. The record originates from a study of T cell responses to AZD1222 COVID-19 vaccine. With 0 bases removed from V and 5 bases from J, the gap between germline ends came to 8 bases. The CDR3 length is 14 residues. The germline gives CDR1 LGHNA, CDR2 YSLEER. General study points: In a largely white British group with more females than males, clonal diversity was possibly underestimated.

The source of this sequence is an adult in good health. V is TRBV4-3 and J is TRBJ1-3; D is unresolved. The source was peripheral blood, collected on day 0 of AZD1222 vaccination. CDR3 amino acids: CASSQDQARNTIYF. For the CDR3, the DNA is TGCGCCAGCAGCCAAGATCAGGCTAGAAACACCATATATTTT.